The entry below gives a single TCR beta chain sequence along with its context. Using immunoSEQ multiplex PCR, the repertoire was profiled, and TCRdb retains in-frame clones only, with some absent. Among tens of thousands of clones listed, over 90% were seen once. This CDR3 contains 14 residues. V lost 2 bases to trimming and J lost 7 bases; unmatched junction nucleotides: 8. Germline CDR1 SGDLS, CDR2 YYNGEE. These data originate in a study of blood T cell repertoires in COVID-19. Sequences were obtained from peripheral blood. The receptor was isolated from a human donor in a cohort sampled during active COVID-19. The V gene is TRBV9, the J gene TRBJ1-2; 7 nucleotides align to TRBD1. CDR3 region: CASSVSGGQGGYTF. The CDR3 DNA follows: TGTGCCAGCAGCGTCTCAGGGGGTCAAGGTGGCTACACCTTC.